One and the same sample provided the 2 T cell receptor beta chains below, sequenced in a study of blood T cell repertoires in COVID-19. Profiling relied on immunoSEQ multiplex PCR, and the TCRdb table lists in-frame clones only, not all of them. The sample gives fewer than 250,000 clones, approximately 83% of which show up once; approximately 4% is in the top ten. Sequences were obtained from PBMCs or T cells enriched from blood (not recorded which). The receptors were sampled from a woman between 40 and 55 years old who had been exposed to COVID-19.

This chain links TRBV7-2 with TRBJ1-2, with TRBD1 identical over 11 bases. CDR1 is SGHTA, CDR2 FQGNSA, per germline. This CDR3 has 14 residues. Unmatched junction bases numbered 0, after V lost 4 bases and J lost 2 bases. The CDR3 bases are TGTGCCAGCAGCTGGGACAGGGGGAACTATGGCTACACCTTC. Protein: CASSWDRGNYGYTF. The variable domain in full, with the rest retrieved from reference TRBV7-2 and TRBJ1-2, is GAGVSQSPSNKVTEKGKDVELRCDPISGHTALYWYRQSLGQGLEFLIYFQGNSAPDKSGLPSDRFSAERTGGSVSTLTIQRTQQEDSAVYLCASSWDRGNYGYTFGSGTRLTVV.

V and J are TRBV28 and TRBJ2-3, with 9 bases that match TRBD2. This CDR3 has 13 amino acids. Germline CDR1 MDHEN, CDR2 SYDVKM. Trimming at V came to 8 bases and at J to 2 bases, leaving 2 bases not matched to a gene. The CDR3 protein is CASSSGATDTQYF. The CDR3, as DNA: TGTGCCAGCTCTAGCGGGGCCACAGATACGCAGTATTTT.